Listed below are T cell receptor beta chains from one sample, sequenced in a study of T cell responses to AZD1222 COVID-19 vaccine. Produced via immunoSEQ multiplex PCR; TCRdb's table is partial and in-frame only. The table records tens of thousands of clones, roughly 84% of them present only once. Source: peripheral blood, taken 28 days after the second AZD1222 dose. The receptors shown here come from an adult who received the AZD1222 COVID-19 vaccine. CDR3s include the opening cysteine and the closing phenylalanine or tryptophan. The D gene is left open where the match is weak. Clone size appears in some rows only: once, few, many, or a class for an expanded clone.

j_call clone_size v_call d_call cdr3_aa cdr3_nt
TRBJ1-5 NA TRBV19 NA CASSFGPSNQPQHF TGTGCCAGTAGTTTTGGACCTAGCAATCAGCCCCAGCATTTT
TRBJ1-1 NA TRBV6-5 NA CASSRQGNTEAFF TGTGCCAGCAGCCGGCAGGGGAACACTGAAGCTTTCTTT
TRBJ1-4 few TRBV5-1 TRBD1 CASSLMGQGSEKLFF TGCGCCAGCAGCTTAATGGGACAGGGAAGTGAAAAACTGTTTTTT
TRBJ2-5 NA TRBV30 TRBD1 CAWRSRTGIETQYF TGTGCCTGGAGATCACGGACAGGGATCGAGACCCAGTACTTC
TRBJ2-1 NA TRBV27 NA CASSTLGGDNEQFF TGTGCCAGCTCAACCCTCGGAGGTGACAATGAGCAGTTCTTC
TRBJ1-6 NA TRBV6-5 NA CASSYGVNSPLHF TGTGCCAGCAGTTATGGGGTGAATTCACCCCTCCACTTT
TRBJ1-1 NA TRBV3-1/TRBV3-2 NA CASSQGQSTEAFF TGTGCCAGCAGCCAAGGGCAGAGCACTGAAGCTTTCTTT
TRBJ1-1 NA TRBV30 NA CAWDRPGTEAFF TGTGCCTGGGACAGGCCGGGCACTGAAGCTTTCTTT
TRBJ2-3 NA TRBV19 NA CASSIARHTDTQYF TGTGCCAGTAGTATAGCCCGTCACACAGATACGCAGTATTTT
TRBJ2-1 NA TRBV6-5 NA CASAGQVYNEQFF TGTGCCAGCGCGGGACAAGTATACAATGAGCAGTTCTTC
TRBJ1-2 once TRBV29-1 NA CSVDDRSYGYTF TGCAGCGTGGATGACAGATCCTATGGCTACACCTTC
TRBJ2-1 once TRBV24-1 TRBD2 CATSDLSSGGTEQFF TGTGCCACCAGTGATTTGAGTAGCGGGGGGACTGAGCAGTTCTTC
TRBJ2-5 NA TRBV6-1 NA CASSEVSGRGQETQYF TGTGCCAGCAGTGAAGTTAGCGGAAGGGGGCAAGAGACCCAGTACTTC
TRBJ1-3 NA TRBV30 NA CAWTGGGGGNTIYF TGTGCCTGGACCGGGGGGGGCGGCGGAAACACCATATATTTT
TRBJ2-7 once TRBV6-2/TRBV6-3 NA CASSSLGGFEEQYF TGTGCCAGCAGTTCCCTTGGGGGCTTTGAGGAGCAGTACTTC
TRBJ1-1 NA TRBV19 NA CATQGGTNTEAFF TGTGCCACCCAAGGGGGGACGAACACTGAAGCTTTCTTT
TRBJ2-3 NA TRBV11-2 NA CASSLILGAGRNTDTQYF TGTGCCAGCAGCTTAATATTAGGGGCGGGGCGCAACACAGATACGCAGTATTTT
TRBJ1-4 NA TRBV5-1 NA CASSLVGGYEGEKLFF TGCGCCAGTAGCTTGGTCGGCGGCTATGAAGGTGAAAAACTGTTTTTT
TRBJ2-1 NA TRBV7-3 NA CASSLVGYNNEQFF TGTGCCAGCAGCTTAGTTGGTTATAACAATGAGCAGTTCTTC
TRBJ2-2 once TRBV5-6 TRBD1 CASSLYIWTGTGDPGELFF TGTGCCAGCAGCTTATATATATGGACCGGGACAGGGGATCCCGGGGAGCTGTTTTTT
TRBJ2-1 once TRBV6-5 NA CASSWIASDEQFF TGTGCCAGCAGCTGGATCGCTAGCGATGAGCAGTTCTTC
TRBJ2-3 NA TRBV12-5 TRBD1 CASGLVPLNLDRAPDTQYF TGTGCTAGTGGTTTGGTCCCCCTCAACCTTGACAGGGCTCCGGATACGCAGTATTTT
TRBJ1-2 NA TRBV30 NA CAWGVASGYTF TGTGCCTGGGGAGTGGCGAGTGGCTACACCTTC
TRBJ2-5 NA TRBV5-1 NA CASSLWGAREETQYF TGCGCCAGCAGCTTGTGGGGGGCCAGGGAAGAGACCCAGTACTTC
TRBJ1-5 NA TRBV12-3/TRBV12-4 NA CASSLRIDQPQHF TGTGCCAGCAGTTTAAGGATCGATCAGCCCCAGCATTTT
TRBJ1-1 NA TRBV11-2 NA CASSWTQGNTEAFF TGTGCCAGCAGCTGGACACAGGGTAACACTGAAGCTTTCTTT
TRBJ2-1 once TRBV11-2 NA CASSPAGWVEQFF TGTGCCAGCAGCCCTGCGGGTTGGGTTGAGCAGTTCTTC
TRBJ2-7 NA TRBV4-2 NA CASSQVGRRGRSGEQYF TGTGCCAGCAGCCAAGTCGGTCGGCGGGGGCGCAGCGGCGAGCAGTACTTC
TRBJ1-5 NA TRBV4-2 TRBD1 CASSQDLRQGGGQPQHF TGTGCCAGCAGCCAAGACTTAAGGCAGGGAGGGGGCCAGCCCCAGCATTTT
TRBJ2-5 NA TRBV11-1 NA CASSPRSYQETQYF TGTGCCAGCAGCCCTAGGTCGTACCAAGAGACCCAGTACTTC
TRBJ2-7 once TRBV11-2 NA CASRRPGILYEQYF TGTGCCAGCCGACGGCCCGGGATATTATACGAGCAGTACTTC
TRBJ2-2 NA TRBV7-9 TRBD2 CASPGRAPGELFF TGTGCCAGCCCAGGGAGGGCACCCGGGGAGCTGTTTTTT
TRBJ1-2 once TRBV6-1 TRBD1 CASSETGGTYGYTF TGTGCCAGCAGTGAAACAGGGGGCACCTATGGCTACACCTTC
TRBJ2-5 NA TRBV7-2 NA CASSPRDRETQYF TGTGCCAGCAGCCCCAGGGATCGAGAGACCCAGTACTTC